What follows is one T cell receptor beta chain and its context. This record comes from a study of T cell changes during pregnancy in multiple sclerosis. The protocol was immunoSEQ multiplex PCR, while the TCRdb copy is restricted to in-frame clones and leaves out a portion. The sample has 60,000 to 70,000 clones, under 95% seen once. Germline loops: CDR1 SNHLY, CDR2 FYNNEI. V was pared by 6 bases and J by 3 bases, with 9 bases between. The CDR3 covers 12 residues. This sequence was found in a female donor in good health, enrolled as a control in a pregnancy study. The rearrangement joins TRBV2 to TRBJ2-7; tentative D call: TRBD1 (6 bases). Source: peripheral blood, taken in the third trimester of pregnancy. The CDR3 reads CASRPGDYEQYF. CDR3 bases: TGTGCCAGCAGGCCAGGGGACTACGAGCAGTACTTC.